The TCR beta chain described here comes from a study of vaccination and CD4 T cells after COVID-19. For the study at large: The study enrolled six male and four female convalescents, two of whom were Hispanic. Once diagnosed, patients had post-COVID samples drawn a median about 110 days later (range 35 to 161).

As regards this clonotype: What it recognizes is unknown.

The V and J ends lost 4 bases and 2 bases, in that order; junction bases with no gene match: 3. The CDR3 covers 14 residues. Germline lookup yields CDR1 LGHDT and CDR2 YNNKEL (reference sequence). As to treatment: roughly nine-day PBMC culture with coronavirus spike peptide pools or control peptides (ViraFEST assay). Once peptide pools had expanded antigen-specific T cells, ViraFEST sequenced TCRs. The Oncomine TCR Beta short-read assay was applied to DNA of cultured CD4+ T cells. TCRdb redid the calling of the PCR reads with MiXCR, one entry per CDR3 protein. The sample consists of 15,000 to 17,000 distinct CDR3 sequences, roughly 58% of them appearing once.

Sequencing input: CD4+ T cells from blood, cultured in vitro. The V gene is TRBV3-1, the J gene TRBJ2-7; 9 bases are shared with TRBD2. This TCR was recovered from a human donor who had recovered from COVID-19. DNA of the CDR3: TGTGCCAGCAGCCTTAGCGGGAGCACCTACGAGCAGTACTTC. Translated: CASSLSGSTYEQYF.